Below, 30 T cell receptor beta chains from the same sample are listed, as sequenced in a study of T cells of healthy individuals (dated by TCRdb to between 2017 and 2018). Library construction relied on 5' RACE. TCRdb names Illumina MiSeq as the instrument used. TCRdb reprocessed the public reads (quality trimming at Q25 with fastp, clone calling with MiXCR) and kept in-frame beta chains. Duplicate CDR3 protein sequences are folded into a single record with the most common DNA and genes. For this sample there are around 98,000 distinct CDR3 sequences; around 17% appear just once. The ten largest clonotypes hold roughly 6.2% of the sample. All receptors come from a human donor in good health.

This clonotype was picked up many times. The chain joins TRBV20-1 to TRBJ1-2; 8 nucleotides match TRBD1. The germline V gene encodes CDR1 DFQATT and CDR2 SNEGSKA (reference sequence). The CDR3 has 14 residues. With 5 bases clipped from V and 7 bases from J, the junction kept 12 bases outside the gene matches. The CDR3 nucleotides are TGCAGTGCTGGCCCAAGGACAGGGAGGTCTGGCTACACCTTC. It encodes CSAGPRTGRSGYTF.

CDR3 sequence reads: CASKRQGGYGYTF. The CDR3 coding sequence is TGTGCCAGCAAGAGACAGGGCGGCTATGGCTACACCTTC. The chain couples TRBV27 to TRBJ1-2; 7 nucleotides agree with TRBD1. The CDR3 extends over 13 amino acids. V lost 7 bases to trimming and J lost 4 bases; unmatched junction nucleotides: 6. Looked up from germline, CDR1 is MNHEY and CDR2 is SMNVEV (reference sequence).

This clonotype was detected ten times or more. This chain joins TRBV7-8 and TRBJ1-1; 7 bases fit TRBD1. The CDR3 loop spans 15 amino acids. Germline loops: CDR1 SGHVS, CDR2 FQNEAQ. J lost 1 base, V lost 5 bases, and 7 bases had no gene match. The CDR3 region is CASSVTGRWNTEAFF. The CDR3 bases are TGTGCCAGCAGCGTGACAGGGAGATGGAACACTGAAGCTTTCTTT.

This clonotype appeared a few times. The J gene is TRBJ2-2, the V gene TRBV20-1, with 8 bases that match TRBD2. CDR1 DFQATT and CDR2 SNEGSKA come from the germline V gene (reference sequence). V lost 1 base to trimming and J lost 7 bases; unmatched junction nucleotides: 11. This CDR3 region has 16 residues. The CDR3 region is CSARGGAGVLGGELFF. CDR3 nucleotide sequence: TGCAGTGCTAGAGGGGGAGCGGGAGTCCTAGGCGGGGAGCTGTTTTTT.

The chain is built from TRBV27 and TRBJ2-1; 7 nucleotides line up with TRBD2. The germline CDR1 and CDR2 sequences are MNHEY and SMNVEV (reference sequence). V trimming: 10 bases; J trimming: 5 bases; junction bases outside the gene matches: 8. The CDR3 extends over 13 amino acids. The chain's CDR3 is CATYGTTDNEQFF. Here the CDR3 DNA reads TGTGCCACTTACGGGACTACCGACAATGAGCAGTTCTTC.

This clonotype was counted at least ten times. The gene calls are TRBV6-6 and TRBJ1-4; TRBD1 is a possible D gene (5 bases). In germline, CDR1 is MNHNY, CDR2 SVGAGI (reference sequence). This CDR3 has 16 amino acids. V lost 2 bases, J lost 0 bases, and 10 bases lay in between. This CDR3 is CASSYRGRSTNEKLFF. The CDR3 DNA is TGTGCCAGCAGTTACCGGGGCAGATCAACTAATGAAAAACTGTTTTTT.

This clonotype was picked up a small number of times. The V and J genes are TRBV29-1 and TRBJ2-7, with 11 bases fitting TRBD1. Germline lookup yields CDR1 SQVTM and CDR2 ANQGSEA. The CDR3 extends over 15 amino acids. The ends lost 5 bases at V and 4 bases at J; junction bases unmatched: 10. The CDR3 DNA reads TGCAGCGTTTCCAGACCGGGACAGGGGGGATACGAGCAGTACTTC. It encodes CSVSRPGQGGYEQYF.

The chain combines TRBV20-1 with TRBJ2-7; TRBD2 aligns across 7 bases. The V gene's germline CDR1 is DFQATT and CDR2 SNEGSKA (reference sequence). The CDR3 sequence is 14 residues long. J was trimmed by 2 bases and V by 1 base; bases with no gene match: 5. The CDR3 reads CSARGVGGAYEQYF. In DNA form, the CDR3 reads TGCAGTGCTAGAGGAGTGGGGGGGGCCTACGAGCAGTACTTC.

This clonotype came up many times. The V and J genes are TRBV7-9 and TRBJ1-4, with D perhaps TRBD1 (6 bases). The germline V gene encodes CDR1 SEHNR and CDR2 FQNEAQ (reference sequence). The CDR3 is 13 residues long. The ends were cut back, 1 base at V and 7 bases at J, with 7 bases in the middle. The CDR3 nucleotides are TGTGCCAGCAGCTTAGTAGGGGGTGAAAAACTGTTTTTT. This codes for CASSLVGGEKLFF.

J is TRBJ2-5 and V is TRBV28; the match to TRBD1 covers 8 bases. V lost 5 bases to trimming and J lost 2 bases; unmatched junction nucleotides: 7. The germline V gene has CDR1 MDHEN and CDR2 SYDVKM. This CDR3 contains 15 residues. CDR3 amino acids: CASSNRDRLQETQYF. The CDR3 coding sequence is TGTGCCAGCAGTAACCGGGACAGGCTACAAGAGACCCAGTACTTC.

Details on this clonotype: One end of the junction fails to match germline, which may point to a read error. The J gene is TRBJ2-1, the V gene TRBV9; 10 positions match TRBD2. Germline lookup yields CDR1 SGDLS and CDR2 YYNGEE. CDR3 size: 14 residues. The CDR3 region is CASSVRTSGNDQFF. The CDR3 coding sequence is TGTGCCAGCAGCGTCCGGACTAGCGGAAATGATCAGTTCTTC.

In its sample, this clonotype was seen a few times. The chain combines TRBV12-5 with TRBJ1-1; possibly TRBD1 for D (6 bases). V was clipped by 6 bases and J by 11 bases, with 13 bases between them. Germline values: CDR1 LGHNT, CDR2 FRNRAP. The CDR3 totals 11 residues. This chain's CDR3 is CASGLGGSAFF. CDR3 DNA: TGTGCTAGTGGCCTAGGGGGGTCGGCTTTCTTT.

The rearrangement uses TRBV12-3 or TRBV12-4 and TRBJ2-7; D call uncertain. V was cut by 0 bases and J by 1 base, with 7 bases left in between. CDR3 length: 14 residues. The CDR3 nucleotides read TGTGCCAGCAGTTTAGCGGAGTTTTCCTACGAGCAGTACTTC. This encodes CASSLAEFSYEQYF.

This rearrangement joins TRBV11-1 to TRBJ1-2, with D maybe TRBD1 (5 bases). V was cut by 6 bases and J by 5 bases, with 25 bases left in between. Germline V CDR1 and CDR2: SGHAT, FQDESV (reference sequence). The CDR3 runs 17 residues. DNA for the CDR3: TGTGCCAGCAGACCCGCAGATATTTCCGGCGGGGCATATGGCTACACCTTC. It encodes CASRPADISGGAYGYTF.

This clonotype has only a few counts. The chain combines TRBV5-1 with TRBJ2-5; 12 nucleotides match TRBD2. After removal of 0 bases from V and 5 bases from J, the junction contained 5 bases not matched to a gene. CDR1 is SGHRS, CDR2 YFSETQ, per germline. The CDR3 runs to 16 residues. In DNA form, the CDR3 reads TGCGCCAGCAGCTTGGATCTAGCGGGGGGGCCGGAGACCCAGTACTTC. As protein: CASSLDLAGGPETQYF.

The table lists this clonotype with a few counts. The V gene is TRBV28, the J gene TRBJ2-1; D ambiguous. Deletions cut 6 bases from V and 8 bases from J, with 17 bases between. The CDR3 loop spans 14 amino acids. The V gene's germline CDR1 is MDHEN and CDR2 SYDVKM. Here the CDR3 DNA reads TGTGCCAGCAGAACCCCCGACGGAGTCTATGAGCAGTTCTTC. Its protein product is CASRTPDGVYEQFF.

A word on this clonotype: Just one base apart from a much larger clone, this may be a read error. V gene TRBV11-2 combines with J gene TRBJ2-7; the D gene could be TRBD1 or TRBD2 (5 bases each). CDR3 size: 16 residues. Germline CDR1 SGHAT, CDR2 FQNNGV. For the CDR3, the DNA is TGTGCCACCAGCTTACCTGGCTGGGACGGCGCCTACGAGCAGTACTTC. This codes for CATSLPGWDGAYEQYF. Full variable domain (remainder filled in from reference TRBV11-2 and TRBJ2-7): EAGVAQSPRYKIIEKRQSVAFWCNPISGHATLYWYQQILGQGPKLLIQFQNNGVVDDSQLPKDRFSAERLKGVDSTLKIQPAKLEDSAVYLCATSLPGWDGAYEQYFGPGTRLTVT.

This clonotype occurred a few times. The gene calls are TRBV11-3 and TRBJ1-2; TRBD1 might be the D (6 bases). V was clipped by 5 bases and J by 6 bases, with 25 bases between them. Germline CDR1 is SGHNT and CDR2 is YENEEA. The length of the CDR3 is 17 residues. In DNA form, the CDR3 reads TGTGCCAGCAGCCCCGATTACTATGAGGGGGTTTTCCATGGCTACACCTTC. It codes for CASSPDYYEGVFHGYTF.

This clonotype was seen once. This chain connects TRBV30 to TRBJ1-2; D unclear. Germline V gives CDR1 GTSNPN, CDR2 SVGIG (reference sequence). The ends were cut back, 3 bases at V and 4 bases at J, with 6 bases in the middle. The CDR3 has 11 residues. CDR3: CAWRQVYGYTF. The CDR3 bases are TGTGCCTGGAGGCAGGTCTATGGCTACACCTTC. The full variable domain, with the rest looked up from reference TRBV30 and TRBJ1-2, is SQTIHQWPATLVQPVGSPLSLECTVEGTSNPNLYWYRQAAGRGLQLLFYSVGIGQISSEVPQNLSASRPQDRQFILSSKKLLLSDSGFYLCAWRQVYGYTFGSGTRLTVV.

There are many counts of this clonotype. V is TRBV20-1 and J is TRBJ2-7, with no clear D. The CDR3 has 13 residues. The V gene's germline CDR1 is DFQATT and CDR2 SNEGSKA (reference sequence). V lost 0 bases and J 3 bases, leaving 9 bases between the germline ends. The CDR3: CSAREGLSYEQYF. DNA of the CDR3: TGCAGTGCTAGAGAAGGGCTAAGCTACGAGCAGTACTTC.

The chain is built from TRBV5-6 and TRBJ2-3; D might be TRBD1 (6 bases). V dropped 2 bases and J dropped 3 bases, with 10 bases sitting between them. The CDR3 length is 14 residues. Germline assignment: CDR1 SGHDT and CDR2 YYEEEE. The CDR3 is CASSFLGGTDTQYF. The CDR3 region has the DNA TGTGCCAGCAGCTTCTTAGGGGGTACAGATACGCAGTATTTT.

The genes are TRBV7-6 and TRBJ2-7; tentatively, D is TRBD1 or TRBD2 (5 bases each). From germline, CDR1 is SGHVS and CDR2 FNYEAQ. This CDR3 is built from 13 residues. Trimming took 5 bases from V and 2 from J, leaving 10 bases between them. The CDR3 nucleotides read TGTGCCAGCAGCCCCGAGGGGCCCTACGAGCAGTACTTC. Translating it yields CASSPEGPYEQYF.

This clonotype was observed a handful of times. V is TRBV2 and J is TRBJ2-7; 10 bases are a match to TRBD2. The V and J ends lost 7 bases and 2 bases, in that order; junction bases with no gene match: 5. This CDR3 is built from 14 residues. CDR1 is SNHLY and CDR2 is FYNNEI in the germline V gene. This CDR3 is CASTILAGPYEQYF. The CDR3 DNA is TGTGCCAGCACCATACTAGCGGGGCCCTACGAGCAGTACTTC.

The chain has TRBV21-1 and TRBJ1-5; no DNA check was done on the table's D call, TRBD1. TRBV21-1 is recorded as a pseudogene. This CDR3 contains 20 residues. CDR3 DNA: TGTGCCAGCAGCAAAGTCCGGCCCACAAACGGGGACAATAGCAATCAGCCCCAGCATTTT. It specifies CASSKVRPTNGDNSNQPQHF.

In its sample, this clonotype was seen a few times. The chain has TRBV28 and TRBJ1-3, with D perhaps matching TRBD1 (5 bases). Deletions cut 7 bases from V and 4 bases from J, with 14 bases between. Per the germline V gene, CDR1 is MDHEN and CDR2 is SYDVKM. CDR3 size: 14 residues. Written as DNA, the CDR3 is TGTGCCAGCATCTCCGGGGCGGAAGGAAACACCATATATTTT. This translates into CASISGAEGNTIYF.

This clonotype showed up many times. Here the CDR3 reads CASSRLAGADTQYF. In DNA form, the CDR3 reads TGTGCCAGCAGCCGGCTAGCGGGAGCAGATACGCAGTATTTT. The V call is TRBV3-1, the J call TRBJ2-3, with 10 bases matching TRBD2. CDR1 is LGHDT and CDR2 is YNNKEL in the germline V gene (reference sequence). The CDR3 loop spans 14 amino acids. V was clipped by 4 bases and J by 4 bases; unmatched bases: 2.

V and J are TRBV6-5 and TRBJ2-5; TRBD2 matches 7 bases. The V gene's germline CDR1 is MNHEY and CDR2 SVGAGI. This CDR3 has 13 amino acids. J was trimmed by 5 bases and V by 6 bases; bases with no gene match: 6. For the CDR3, the DNA is TGTGCCAGCAGCCGGGCCGGGGGGGAGACCCAGTACTTC. Amino acids: CASSRAGGETQYF.

This clonotype was seen a handful of times. V is TRBV20-1 and J is TRBJ2-4; no definite D call. The CDR3 spans 11 residues. V lost 3 bases and J 5 bases, leaving 5 bases between the germline ends. Germline values: CDR1 DFQATT, CDR2 SNEGSKA (reference sequence). CDR3 sequence reads: CSASIQNIQYF. The CDR3 coding sequence is TGCAGTGCTAGTATTCAAAACATTCAGTACTTC.

This clonotype was found a few times. The genes are TRBV6-5 and TRBJ2-5, with 14 bases matching TRBD2. From germline, CDR1 is MNHEY and CDR2 SVGAGI. The CDR3 contains 17 residues. V trimming: 4 bases; J trimming: 5 bases; junction bases outside the gene matches: 9. The CDR3, as DNA: TGTGCCAGCAGTTCCCTGACTAGCGGGAGGGCTGGGGAGACCCAGTACTTC. Encoded protein: CASSSLTSGRAGETQYF.

This clonotype was counted only a few times. This chain links TRBV28 with TRBJ1-5; TRBD1 agrees at 7 bases. Germline lookup yields CDR1 MDHEN and CDR2 SYDVKM. The CDR3 is 15 amino acids. The ends lost 2 bases at V and 3 bases at J; junction bases unmatched: 4. For the CDR3, the DNA is TGTGCCAGCAGTTTAGAGGGGGCTATCAATCAGCCCCAGCATTTT. Translation gives CASSLEGAINQPQHF. Drawing the rest from reference TRBV28 and TRBJ1-5, the complete variable domain is DVKVTQSSRYLVKRTGEKVFLECVQDMDHENMFWYRQDPGLGLRLIYFSYDVKMKEKGDIPEGYSVSREKKERFSLILESASTNQTSMYLCASSLEGAINQPQHFGDGTRLSIL.